This T cell receptor (beta chain) was found in a study of vaccination and CD4 T cells after COVID-19. The treatment was: roughly ten-day PBMC culture with coronavirus spike peptide pools or control peptides (ViraFEST assay). V lost 5 bases to trimming and J lost 1 base, with 12 bases between them. The germline CDR1 and CDR2 sequences are MNHEY and SMNVEV (reference sequence). The CDR3 has 15 residues. Cultured CD4+ T-cell DNA underwent Oncomine TCR Beta short-read sequencing. TCRdb itself ran the PCR reads through MiXCR, one entry per CDR3 protein. The table has about 11,000 distinct CDR3 sequences, less than 55% seen once. On this clonotype itself: The target antigen is unknown.

The receptor was isolated from a human donor who had recovered from COVID-19. Sequenced sample: CD4+ T cells from blood, cultured in vitro. J is TRBJ2-1 and V is TRBV27; no clear D gene. CDR3 amino acids: CASSVKTRSYNEQFF. The CDR3 nucleotides are TGTGCCAGCAGTGTAAAGACACGTTCCTACAATGAGCAGTTCTTC.